This is a list of T cell receptor beta chains from one sample in a study of blood T cell repertoires in COVID-19. TCRdb's table, derived via immunoSEQ multiplex PCR, lists solely in-frame clones and lacks some. This sample has approximately 100,000 clones, with roughly 89% found just once. Sequencing input: peripheral blood. These receptors all stem from a human donor with COVID-19, enrolled during active disease. The donor label of this sample is uncertain. Each CDR3 is given with its conserved first and last residue. Part of the rows lack a size; the others show once, few, many or a class for expanded clones.

clone_size,v_call,j_call,cdr3_aa
.,TRBV6-1,TRBJ1-2,CASSEISSSGGYTF
.,TRBV7-3,TRBJ2-1,CASSLGLADYNEQFF
.,TRBV25-1,TRBJ1-4,CASSWTNNEKLFF
.,TRBV27,TRBJ1-2,CASRSGTGVYTF
.,TRBV7-9,TRBJ2-7,CASSPKGPSEQYF
once,TRBV10-1,TRBJ1-2,CATAGSPGTELNYGYTF
.,TRBV10-3,TRBJ1-2,CAISAFGQGGDYGYTF
.,TRBV29-1,TRBJ1-3,CSVEFSGPGSTIYF
.,TRBV5-1,TRBJ2-1,CASSFFPGAPNEQFF
.,TRBV3-1/TRBV3-2,TRBJ1-2,CASSQGGRFYGYTF
.,TRBV6-5,TRBJ1-1,CASSRSYRVPEAFF
.,TRBV9,TRBJ1-1,CASSEGQHTEAFF
.,TRBV30,TRBJ2-5,CAWRPSSPETQYF
.,TRBV9,TRBJ1-3,CASSVVGGFSGNTIYF
.,TRBV18,TRBJ1-2,CASSTGENYGYTF
.,TRBV3-1/TRBV3-2,TRBJ1-1,CASRRGGGATEAFF